These 15 T cell receptor beta chains originate from one sample sequenced in a study of shared clonotypes between healthy human individuals. Assay: immunoSEQ multiplex PCR; the TCRdb copy retains only in-frame clones and omits some. Here the sample spans approximately 470,000 clones, 70% to 80% being singletons. The sample comprised PBMCs. These receptor sequences come from a woman aged 40 to 50 in good health. Some clones in this sample may be carry-over from other donors' samples.

The chain has TRBV27 and TRBJ1-6; a weak D match, TRBD1 (6 bases). This CDR3 is built from 16 residues. The germline gives CDR1 MNHEY, CDR2 SMNVEV (reference sequence). V lost 5 bases and J 9 bases, leaving 20 bases between the germline ends. For the CDR3, the DNA is TGTGCCAGCAGTCAACCCCTAGACAGGAGCCTTTCACCCCTCCACTTT. Translated: CASSQPLDRSLSPLHF.

The chain uses TRBV28 and TRBJ2-2; 14 bases agree with TRBD2. V was pared by 7 bases and J by 5 bases, with 9 bases of the junction left unmatched. From germline, CDR1 is MDHEN and CDR2 SYDVKM. This CDR3 has 17 residues. The CDR3, as DNA: TGTGCCAGCACAGGGACTAGCGGGAGAGGGAGGACCGGGGAGCTGTTTTTT. Its protein is CASTGTSGRGRTGELFF.

The J gene is TRBJ2-1, the V gene TRBV25-1; a weak D match, TRBD2 (5 bases). The V and J ends lost 2 bases and 1 base respectively, with 15 bases between them. There are 17 residues in the CDR3. The V gene's germline CDR1 is MGHDK and CDR2 SYGVNS. The CDR3 DNA sequence: TGTGCCAGCAGTGAAGACCCATTTGCGGGTTCCTACAATGAGCAGTTCTTC. Its translation is CASSEDPFAGSYNEQFF.

The chain joins TRBV9 to TRBJ1-4; D call uncertain. The CDR3 has 14 residues. Germline lookup yields CDR1 SGDLS and CDR2 YYNGEE. The germline V and J ends were trimmed by 0 bases and 8 bases, with 11 bases remaining between them. The CDR3 sequence is CASSVGPSREKLFF. CDR3 DNA sequence: TGTGCCAGCAGCGTAGGTCCCAGTCGGGAAAAACTGTTTTTT.

The chain carries TRBV6-5 and TRBJ2-1, with D possibly being TRBD1 (5 bases). The CDR3 length is 14 residues. The germline gives CDR1 MNHEY, CDR2 SVGAGI. V dropped 8 bases and J dropped 8 bases, with 19 bases sitting between them. The CDR3 reads CASRLRGTTHEQFF. The CDR3, as DNA: TGTGCCAGCCGACTTAGGGGCACTACCCATGAGCAGTTCTTC.

V gene TRBV5-6 combines with J gene TRBJ2-1, with D unclear. The V and J ends lost 0 bases and 5 bases respectively, with 6 bases between them. The germline gives CDR1 SGHDT, CDR2 YYEEEE. This CDR3 is 13 amino acids long. CDR3 in DNA: TGTGCCAGCAGCTTGGGGACCAACAATGAGCAGTTCTTC. It yields the protein CASSLGTNNEQFF.

V is TRBV6-5 and J is TRBJ2-5, with D possibly called TRBD1 or TRBD2 (5 bases each). In germline, CDR1 is MNHEY, CDR2 SVGAGI. V lost 6 bases, J lost 5 bases, and 13 bases lay in between. The CDR3 has 13 residues. The CDR3 is CASRIPWGETQYF. DNA of the CDR3: TGTGCCAGCAGAATCCCCTGGGGGGAGACCCAGTACTTC.

The J gene is TRBJ2-5, the V gene TRBV4-1; 8 bases fit TRBD2. This CDR3 has 16 residues. CDR1 MGHRA and CDR2 YSYEKL come from the germline V gene. With 4 bases clipped from V and 5 bases from J, the junction kept 12 bases outside the gene matches. CDR3 protein: CASSRHLRSGSETQYF. The CDR3 DNA reads TGCGCCAGCAGCCGGCATTTAAGAAGCGGGAGTGAGACCCAGTACTTC.

This clone was counted a few times. This chain connects TRBV27 to TRBJ1-1; unclear D gene. This CDR3 comprises 14 residues. The V end was cut by 7 bases, the J end by 1 base, with 13 bases between. Germline CDR1 MNHEY, CDR2 SMNVEV (reference sequence). The CDR3 loop reads CASNTIGGNTEAFF. For the CDR3, the DNA is TGTGCCAGCAATACGATTGGCGGGAACACTGAAGCTTTCTTT.

This chain uses TRBV9 with TRBJ2-7; D gene uncertain. Germline-derived CDR1 and CDR2 are SGDLS and YYNGEE. The CDR3 totals 11 residues. The V end lost 0 bases, the J end lost 3 bases, and 1 base lay between the germline ends. The chain's CDR3 is CASSVGYEQYF. CDR3 nucleotide sequence: TGTGCCAGCAGCGTAGGCTACGAGCAGTACTTC.

The table lists this clone with a few counts. Germline and junction disagree at one end, which may indicate a read error. V is TRBV10-3 and J is TRBJ1-1; no clear D gene. Germline CDR1 ENHRY, CDR2 SYGVKD. This CDR3 spans 13 amino acids. CDR3 amino acids: CASSRTENTEAFF. Here the CDR3 DNA reads TGTGCCAGCAGTCGAACAGAGAACACTGAAGCTTTCTTT.

The V gene is TRBV11-2, the J gene TRBJ2-2; D uncertain. The CDR3 is made up of 12 amino acids. Trimming took off 6 bases at V and 7 bases at J, with 9 bases between the two ends. Per germline, CDR1 SGHAT and CDR2 FQNNGV. In DNA form, the CDR3 reads TGTGCCAGCAGTCCCTCCGACGGGGAGCTGTTTTTT. The encoded protein is CASSPSDGELFF. The entire variable domain, with the rest obtained from reference TRBV11-2 and TRBJ2-2, is as follows: EAGVAQSPRYKIIEKRQSVAFWCNPISGHATLYWYQQILGQGPKLLIQFQNNGVVDDSQLPKDRFSAERLKGVDSTLKIQPAKLEDSAVYLCASSPSDGELFFGEGSRLTVL.

This clone was observed once. The V and J genes are TRBV6-1 and TRBJ1-1; D possibly corresponds to TRBD1 (6 bases). The V end lost 3 bases, the J end lost 1 base, and 15 bases lay between the germline ends. Germline V gene sequence: CDR1 MNHNS, CDR2 SASEGT. The CDR3 runs 16 residues. DNA of the CDR3: TGTGCCAGCAGTGAGGGCCTGGGACACCGGAACACTGAAGCTTTCTTT. Its translation is CASSEGLGHRNTEAFF.

The rearrangement links TRBV19 to TRBJ1-1; no clear D gene. Trimming took off 3 bases at V and 5 bases at J, with 13 bases between the two ends. CDR3 length: 14 amino acids. From germline, CDR1 is LNHDA and CDR2 SQIVND (reference sequence). This CDR3 is CASSIGVGGTEAFF. CDR3 bases: TGTGCCAGTAGTATTGGTGTTGGAGGGACTGAAGCTTTCTTT.

This rearrangement joins TRBV5-4 to TRBJ1-2; 8 nucleotides agree with TRBD1. Germline V gives CDR1 SGHNT, CDR2 YYREEE (reference sequence). This CDR3 contains 15 residues. J gave up 2 bases and V 2 bases, and 5 bases lay outside the gene matches. DNA for the CDR3: TGTGCCAGCAGCTTCGGACAGGGAACCAACTATGGCTACACCTTC. The encoded protein is CASSFGQGTNYGYTF.